This T cell receptor (beta chain) was identified during a study of identical twins. Study-wide results and caveats: Part of the zero-insertion signal could reflect confounding by invariant MAIT and iNKT cells. High-abundance cord blood beta clonotypes had fewer insertions; memory repertoires showed none.

Germline V gene sequence: CDR1 DFQATT, CDR2 SNEGSKA (reference sequence). V dropped 5 bases and J dropped 0 bases, with 11 bases sitting between them. The length of the CDR3 is 13 residues. In TCRdb, the 5' RACE reads were re-called with MiXCR into one record per CDR3 protein. In the table there are more than 400,000 distinct CDR3 sequences, about 15% of which are singletons. Remarks on this clonotype: What it recognizes is unknown.

These same data were also listed under a study on yellow fever vaccine responses in identical twins. That study adds: Twins' vaccine T cell response reportedly seemed partly convergent, partly personalized.

Material: CD4+ T cells sorted from blood. V usage is TRBV20-1 and J usage is TRBJ2-7, with a weak D call TRBD2 (6 bases). This clonotype originated in a woman aged 18-29 years in good health. The CDR3 DNA is TGCAGTGCTCACCGGGACTCCTCCTACGAGCAGTACTTC. This codes for CSAHRDSSYEQYF.